These 29 T cell receptor beta chains originate from one sample sequenced in a study of OX40 agonist ivuxolimab in advanced cancers. Sequenced by immunoSEQ multiplex PCR; TCRdb stores in-frame clones only, minus some. This table has roughly 60,000 clones, around 90% appearing once. The sequencing here drew on CD4+ or CD8+ T cells sorted from blood, taken in a trial of the OX40 agonist ivuxolimab. Source of these receptors: an adult with an advanced solid tumor such as melanoma, head and neck, liver or kidney cancer.

The table lists this clone with a count of one. The V call is TRBV11-3, the J call TRBJ2-3; D gene ambiguous. Looked up from germline, CDR1 is SGHNT and CDR2 is YENEEA. The V end lost 1 base, the J end lost 3 bases, and 8 bases lay between the germline ends. The CDR3 has 14 residues. CDR3 nucleotide sequence: TGTGCCAGCAGCTTAGGCCGCGCGACAGATACGCAGTATTTT. Translation: CASSLGRATDTQYF.

The V call is TRBV11-3, the J call TRBJ2-2; D assignment may be TRBD1 or TRBD2 (5 bases each). The CDR3 runs to 15 residues. Germline V gene lookup returns CDR1 SGHNT and CDR2 YENEEA. V was shortened by 5 bases and J by 6 bases, with 16 bases between the two germline ends. CDR3 DNA: TGTGCCAGCAGCCCCTTGAGGGACGCGGCCGGGGAGCTGTTTTTT. It is translated as CASSPLRDAAGELFF.

The V call is TRBV11-1, the J call TRBJ2-1; D is unclear. CDR3 length equals 13 residues. Germline CDR1 and CDR2: SGHAT and FQDESV (reference sequence). V was pared by 0 bases and J by 6 bases, with 6 bases between. CDR3 bases: TGTGCCAGCAGCTTAGCGCGTGTCAATGAGCAGTTCTTC. Translation: CASSLARVNEQFF.

The CDR3 DNA is TGTGCCAGCAGCTTGGACAGGGCCTACGAGCAGTACTTC. Its protein is CASSLDRAYEQYF. The V and J genes are TRBV5-8 and TRBJ2-7; D is possibly TRBD1 (6 bases). This CDR3 region has 13 residues. Between the trimmed V and J ends, which lost 0 bases and 2 bases, there was a span of 6 bases. Germline-derived CDR1 and CDR2 are SGHTS and YDEGEE. The entire variable domain, with the rest obtained from reference TRBV5-8 and TRBJ2-7, is as follows: EAGVTQSPTHLIKTRGQQATLRCSPISGHTSVYWYQQALGLGLQFLLWYDEGEERNRGNFPPRFSGRQFPNYSSELNVNALELEDSALYLCASSLDRAYEQYFGPGTRLTVT.

The chain is built from TRBV19 and TRBJ2-2, with D possibly matching TRBD2 (5 bases). The germline V and J ends were trimmed by 5 bases and 2 bases, with 15 bases remaining between them. The CDR3 runs to 16 residues. The germline V gene has CDR1 LNHDA and CDR2 SQIVND (reference sequence). The chain's CDR3 is CASSSLTRTNTGELFF. In DNA form, the CDR3 reads TGTGCCAGTAGTTCCCTTACTAGGACCAACACCGGGGAGCTGTTTTTT.

In DNA, the CDR3 is TGTGCCAGCAGCTTAGGGACAGGGTGGACCGGGGAGCTGTTTTTT. Its translation: CASSLGTGWTGELFF. The V gene is TRBV7-9, the J gene TRBJ2-2; 8 nucleotides line up with TRBD1. CDR3 length equals 15 residues. Germline lookup yields CDR1 SEHNR and CDR2 FQNEAQ (reference sequence). V shed 1 base and J 5 bases; nucleotides not matched to a gene: 3.

J is TRBJ1-5 and V is TRBV6-5; D ambiguous. CDR1 and CDR2 (germline): MNHEY, SVGAGI. The V end was cut by 0 bases, the J end by 3 bases, with 9 bases between. This CDR3 has 15 amino acids. The CDR3 loop reads CASSYSGRINQPQHF. The CDR3, as DNA: TGTGCCAGCAGTTACTCAGGCAGGATCAATCAGCCCCAGCATTTT.

V is TRBV9 and J is TRBJ2-1; a possible D gene is TRBD2 (6 bases). The CDR3 length is 17 residues. Trimming removed 0 bases from V and 1 base from J, with 14 bases in between. Germline assignment: CDR1 SGDLS and CDR2 YYNGEE. The DNA of the CDR3 is TGTGCCAGCAGCGTAGCCACTAGCCGGGCTTCCTACAATGAGCAGTTCTTC. Protein: CASSVATSRASYNEQFF.

The chain links TRBV4-1 to TRBJ2-2; D is uncertain. The CDR3 spans 14 residues. Germline V CDR1 and CDR2: MGHRA, YSYEKL. V was pared by 0 bases and J by 2 bases, with 4 bases between. DNA for the CDR3: TGCGCCAGCAGCCAAGACATCAACACCGGGGAGCTGTTTTTT. It is translated as CASSQDINTGELFF.

The V gene is TRBV6-6, the J gene TRBJ2-3; 9 bases match TRBD2. CDR3 length: 15 residues. V was pared by 5 bases and J by 0 bases, with 3 bases of the junction left unmatched. Germline CDR1 MNHNY, CDR2 SVGAGI (reference sequence). CDR3 nucleotides: TGTGCCAGCAGTCCGGGACTAGCCAGCACAGATACGCAGTATTTT. This sequence encodes CASSPGLASTDTQYF.

The chain couples TRBV30 to TRBJ1-5; tentative D call: TRBD1 (5 bases). The CDR3 is made up of 17 amino acids. Germline V gene data show CDR1 as GTSNPN and CDR2 as SVGIG (reference sequence). Trimming shortened V by 5 bases and J by 1 base, and 21 bases separated the two germline ends. The CDR3 is CAWDSGTFPLSNQPQHF. CDR3 nucleotide sequence: TGTGCCTGGGACTCCGGGACGTTCCCCCTAAGCAATCAGCCCCAGCATTTT.

V gene TRBV21-1 combines with J gene TRBJ2-1; the table's D call, TRBD2, was not checked against the DNA. TRBV21-1 is a pseudogene. This CDR3 has 17 amino acids. CDR3 sequence reads: CASSSPSEGCSYNEQFF. CDR3 DNA sequence: TGTGCCAGCAGCTCCCCTTCGGAGGGTTGTTCCTACAATGAGCAGTTCTTC.

The chain carries TRBV10-3 and TRBJ2-7; TRBD1 matches 9 bases. CDR1 and CDR2 from the germline V gene are ENHRY and SYGVKD. This CDR3 is 14 amino acids long. Trimming cost V 7 bases and J 0 bases; bases outside gene matches: 4. CDR3 sequence reads: CAIKKQGASYEQYF. CDR3 coding DNA: TGTGCCATCAAGAAACAGGGGGCCTCCTACGAGCAGTACTTC.

V and J are TRBV10-1 and TRBJ2-5; 7 nucleotides agree with TRBD1. The J call may be faulty, since TRBJ2-7 better matches the DNA end. Germline V gene sequence: CDR1 WNHNN, CDR2 SYGVQD (reference sequence). CDR3 length equals 14 residues. CDR3 sequence: CASSNQGDSYEQYF. In nucleotides, the CDR3 is TGCGCCAGCAGTAACCAGGGGGACTCCTACGAGCAGTACTTC.

The CDR3 coding sequence is TGTGCCAGCATTGCGGGAGTGAACACTGAAGCTTTCTTT. Protein sequence: CASIAGVNTEAFF. The chain carries TRBV7-9 and TRBJ1-1, with unresolved D. Germline CDR1 reads SEHNR; CDR2 reads FQNEAQ (reference sequence). The CDR3 has 13 residues. V gave up 7 bases and J gave up 0 bases, with 9 bases separating them.

The J gene is TRBJ1-1, the V gene TRBV6-5; a weak D match, TRBD1 (6 bases). Trimming left V 11 bases short and J 4 bases short, with 14 bases between. CDR1 and CDR2 (germline): MNHEY, SVGAGI. There are 12 residues in the CDR3. The CDR3 sequence: CAVTGLGTEAFF. The CDR3 bases are TGTGCCGTTACAGGGCTGGGCACTGAAGCTTTCTTT.

The rearrangement links TRBV10-1 to TRBJ2-7; TRBD2 matches at 8 bases. CDR3 length: 13 residues. V was clipped by 11 bases and J by 3 bases; unmatched bases: 9. Germline V gene data show CDR1 as WNHNN and CDR2 as SYGVQD (reference sequence). CDR3: CAPEGTRGYEQYF. As DNA, the CDR3 is TGCGCCCCAGAGGGGACTAGGGGCTACGAGCAGTACTTC.

The chain combines TRBV7-9 with TRBJ1-4, with 8 bases lining up with TRBD1. V shed 6 bases, J shed 3 bases, and the junction held 6 bases outside the gene matches. CDR1 and CDR2 from the germline V gene are SEHNR and FQNEAQ (reference sequence). This CDR3 is 15 amino acids long. CDR3 amino acids: CASSSGGASNEKLFF. The CDR3 region has the DNA TGTGCCAGCAGTTCAGGGGGCGCTTCTAATGAAAAACTGTTTTTT.

The V gene is TRBV10-2, the J gene TRBJ2-3, with 12 nucleotides matching TRBD2. The length of the CDR3 is 14 residues. The germline V gene encodes CDR1 WSHSY and CDR2 SAAADI. Losses at the gene ends were 8 bases for V and 3 bases for J; bases not matched to a gene: 3. This chain's CDR3 is CASRLAGATDTQYF. The DNA of the CDR3 is TGCGCCAGCCGACTAGCGGGAGCAACAGATACGCAGTATTTT.

Note on this clone: The same CDR3 arises from other DNA sequences in this sample as well. V and J are TRBV30 and TRBJ1-5, with no clear D. Germline CDR1 and CDR2: GTSNPN and SVGIG (reference sequence). This CDR3 comprises 13 residues. Between the trimmed V and J ends, which lost 2 bases and 4 bases, there was a span of 9 bases. This chain's CDR3 is CAWSPGTNQPQHF. The DNA for the CDR3 is TGTGCCTGGAGTCCAGGAACTAATCAGCCCCAGCATTTT.

The chain joins TRBV6-5 to TRBJ2-2; D remains unclear. The V gene lost 6 bases and the J gene lost 4 bases, with 6 bases spanning the gap. Germline loops: CDR1 MNHEY, CDR2 SVGAGI. CDR3 size: 12 residues. The CDR3 sequence is CASRRVTGELFF. CDR3 nucleotides: TGTGCCAGCAGGCGAGTCACCGGGGAGCTGTTTTTT.

This clone was detected only once. J is TRBJ2-7 and V is TRBV6-5, with TRBD1 identical over 7 bases. The trim removed 0 bases at V and 6 bases at J, leaving 11 bases unmatched. The CDR3 spans 16 residues. The V gene's germline CDR1 is MNHEY and CDR2 SVGAGI. The CDR3 DNA sequence: TGTGCCAGCAGTTACTCCAGGGGGTCCCGAGTACGCGAGCAGTACTTC. This codes for CASSYSRGSRVREQYF.

This chain connects TRBV4-2 to TRBJ1-1; D is undetermined. The CDR3 covers 15 residues. The V end lost 4 bases, the J end lost 5 bases, and 17 bases lay between the germline ends. Germline loops: CDR1 LGHNA, CDR2 YNFKEQ. CDR3 bases: TGTGCCAGCAGCCCTACACCTGGGTCTAAGACTGAAGCTTTCTTT. It encodes CASSPTPGSKTEAFF.

This chain uses TRBV27 with TRBJ1-6, with TRBD1 matching over 9 bases. The germline V gene has CDR1 MNHEY and CDR2 SMNVEV (reference sequence). This CDR3 is 14 amino acids long. Unmatched junction bases numbered 2, after V lost 4 bases and J lost 7 bases. This CDR3 reads CASSSGTGNSPLHF. The CDR3 bases are TGTGCCAGCAGTTCGGGGACAGGGAATTCACCCCTCCACTTT.

The rearrangement links TRBV6-5 to TRBJ2-5, with 14 bases identical to TRBD2. Germline V gene sequence: CDR1 MNHEY, CDR2 SVGAGI. CDR3 size: 15 residues. Trimming removed 6 bases from V and 6 bases from J; junction bases left unmatched: 6. The CDR3 nucleotides are TGTGCCAGCAGATCCGGGACTAGCGGGAGCAAGACCCAGTACTTC. Protein: CASRSGTSGSKTQYF.

The rearrangement links TRBV5-6 to TRBJ1-2; 7 bases are a match to TRBD1. The CDR3 has 15 residues. Germline assignment: CDR1 SGHDT and CDR2 YYEEEE. V gave up 0 bases and J gave up 3 bases; unmatched junction bases: 5. CDR3 DNA: TGTGCCAGCAGCTTGGGTGTGCAGGGGGACTATGGCTACACCTTC. The encoded protein is CASSLGVQGDYGYTF.

The chain has TRBV25-1 and TRBJ1-2; D gene unclear. Germline V gene lookup returns CDR1 MGHDK and CDR2 SYGVNS. Trimming removed 3 bases at V and 1 base at J, with 0 bases between. This CDR3 is built from 11 residues. The CDR3 sequence is CASSDNYGYTF. The CDR3, as DNA: TGTGCCAGCAGTGATAACTATGGCTACACCTTC.

The chain employs TRBV10-3 and TRBJ2-1, with 7 nucleotides matching TRBD1. V lost 7 bases to trimming and J lost 1 base; unmatched junction nucleotides: 4. CDR1 and CDR2 (germline): ENHRY, SYGVKD. This CDR3 is built from 14 residues. CDR3 DNA sequence: TGTGCCATCACAAGACAGGGTTCCTACAATGAGCAGTTCTTC. Amino acids: CAITRQGSYNEQFF.

CDR3 residues: CASSQEITGGTDTQYF. CDR3 coding DNA: TGTGCCAGCAGCCAAGAAATAACTGGGGGCACAGATACGCAGTATTTT. The chain links TRBV4-2 to TRBJ2-3; D is unclear. The CDR3 extends over 16 amino acids. V lost 0 bases, J lost 1 base, and 11 bases lay in between. The germline CDR1 and CDR2 sequences are LGHNA and YNFKEQ.